Below, 31 T cell receptor delta chains from the same sample are listed, as sequenced in a study of γδ T cells in repeated Plasmodium falciparum infection. TCRdb re-processed the multiplex PCR reads via CATT. The sample has some 50,000 delta-chain clones; approximately 1.5% are singletons. Bulk repertoires came from Vgamma9/Vdelta2+ or Vdelta2-negative gammadelta T cells flow-sorted from PBMC. The source material was gamma-delta T cells from blood. These receptors originate from a pool of human donors (malaria-infected and uninfected, not separated).

This clone turned up a few times. The protein that TCRdb holds for this DNA derives from a much larger clone and differs from the translated DNA at residue 9, which likely indicates a read error; the protein shown here is translated from the DNA. The CDR3 here is CACDTEMGSPTDKLIF. The DNA of the CDR3 is TGTGCCTGTGACACCGAGATGGGGAGCCCCACCGATAAACTCATCTTT. V usage is TRDV2 and J usage is TRDJ1; possibly TRDD3 for D (5 bases). Here the J gene came from matching the DNA to germline, since TCRdb omits it. There are 16 residues in the CDR3. Germline CDR1 is GEAIGNYY and CDR2 is EKD. V lost 0 bases and J lost 1, with 14 bases in between.

This clone was seen a few times. This DNA's translation differs at residue 9 from TCRdb's protein, which comes from a much larger clone; a read error is likely, and the protein shown is translated from the DNA. Other DNA sequences within the sample encode an identical CDR3. The chain employs TRAV38-2/DV8 and TRDJ1; D might be TRDD2 (9 bases). The J gene, not given by TCRdb, was assigned here from a germline match of the nucleotide sequence. CDR3 length: 27 residues. Germline V gene sequence: CDR1 TSESDYY, CDR2 QEAYKQQN. Trimming left V 2 bases short and J 0 bases short, with 47 bases between. CDR3 sequence: CAYRSRGGETFLRALRTGGPHTDKLIF. CDR3 DNA: TGTGCTTATAGGAGTCGGGGGGGGGAAACCTTCCTACGCGCTCTCCGTACTGGGGGTCCTCACACCGATAAACTCATCTTT.

To note about this clone: TCRdb lists the protein of a much larger clone for this DNA, which differs at residue 15, so this is likely a read error; the protein given here is translated from the DNA itself. The chain carries TRDV1 and TRDJ1; 11 bases align to TRDD3. Germline matching of the DNA provided the J gene here, since TCRdb leaves it blank. Germline V CDR1 and CDR2: TSWWSYY, QGS. The CDR3 length is 19 residues. For the CDR3, the DNA is TGTGCTCTTGGGGAAGGGCCTTCGGTACTGGGGGATATCACCAATAAACTCATCTTT. It is translated as CALGEGPSVLGDITNKLIF.

This clone was observed at least ten times. The chain joins TRDV1 to TRDJ2; 8 bases fit TRDD3. Germline CDR1 reads TSWWSYY; CDR2 reads QGS. The V gene end was trimmed by 1 base and the J gene end by 0 bases; junction bases not matched to a gene: 13. This CDR3 has 20 residues. This CDR3 reads CALGERLPPGGPSLTAQLFF. The CDR3 DNA sequence: TGTGCTCTTGGGGAACGCCTTCCCCCTGGGGGACCCTCTTTGACAGCACAACTCTTCTTT.

For this clone: TCRdb shows a much larger clone's protein in place of this DNA's translation, and the two differ at residue 7, likely through a read error; the protein shown is translated from the DNA. The chain carries TRDV3 and TRDJ1; the match to TRDD3 covers 7 bases. CDR1 and CDR2 (germline): TVYSNPD, GDNSRS (reference sequence). J gave up 0 bases and V 4 bases, and 17 bases lay outside the gene matches. The CDR3 runs to 17 residues. CDR3 amino acids: CASYRRAVGINTDKLIF. The CDR3 bases are TGTGCCTCCTATCGGCGTGCTGTGGGGATAAACACCGATAAACTCATCTTT.

As concerns this clone: It differs at one base from a far larger clone, so likely a read error. This sample includes further DNA sequences coding for the same CDR3. J is TRDJ1 and V is TRDV1, with TRDD3 matching over 9 bases. TCRdb is silent on the J gene; assignment here came from matching the DNA to germline. The junction had 45 bases not matched to a gene; V was cut back by 1 base and J by 0 bases. The V gene's germline CDR1 is TSWWSYY and CDR2 QGS. The CDR3 sequence is 30 residues long. CDR3 coding DNA: TGTGCTCTTGGGGAACCTCCTTCCGGTCGGACTGTGAACTGGGGGACACCTGGGGCATCACGGAGCTCGTACACCGATAAACTCATCTTT. Translated, it gives CALGEPPSGRTVNWGTPGASRSSYTDKLIF.

With respect to this clone: The protein given by TCRdb reflects a much larger clone and differs at residue 10 from this DNA's translation, likely from a read error; the protein shown is the DNA's translation. This chain joins TRDV1 and TRDJ1, with TRDD3 matching over 7 bases. TCRdb leaves out the J gene; it was filled in here by matching the DNA to germline. The CDR3 consists of 19 residues. Germline V gives CDR1 TSWWSYY, CDR2 QGS. V lost 0 bases to trimming and J lost 0 bases; unmatched junction nucleotides: 13. The CDR3 spells CALGELISRLGIDTDKLIF. The CDR3 DNA follows: TGTGCTCTTGGGGAACTCATTTCCCGCTTGGGGATAGACACCGATAAACTCATCTTT.

About this clone: This is likely an artifact of a read error, given a far larger clone one base away. Other DNA sequences in this sample translate to the same CDR3. The gene calls are TRDV1 and TRDJ1; TRDD3 matches at 9 bases. In the absence of a J gene in TCRdb, the DNA was matched to germline to assign it here. Germline-derived CDR1 and CDR2 are TSWWSYY and QGS. Losses at the gene ends were 3 bases for V and 0 bases for J; bases not matched to a gene: 32. The CDR3 length is 25 residues. CDR3 protein: CALGEVGLHLGDEVRRPLYTDKLIF. The CDR3 DNA is TGTGCTCTTGGGGAGGTGGGCCTACACCTGGGGGATGAAGTGAGGAGGCCACTGTACACCGATAAACTCATCTTT.

On this clone itself: This likely traces to a read error, being one base from a far larger clone. The chain carries TRDV1 and TRDJ1; 7 positions match TRDD3. The CDR3 totals 20 residues. Trimming took 7 bases from V and 0 from J; bases not matched to a gene: 23. CDR1 and CDR2 (germline): TSWWSYY, QGS. The CDR3: CALVYFPIRTGVRYTDKLIF. CDR3 bases: TGTGCTCTTGTCTACTTCCCAATCCGTACTGGGGTTCGGTACACCGATAAACTCATCTTT.

Concerning this clone itself: A read error likely explains why the TCRdb protein, taken from a much larger clone, differs from this DNA's translation at residue 6; the protein shown is translated from the DNA. The CDR3 region has the DNA TGTGCTCTTGGGGAACTTATGGCGGCCTACTGGGGGGCCCGGTGGACCGATAAACTCATCTTT. This sequence encodes CALGELMAAYWGARWTDKLIF. The J gene is TRDJ1, the V gene TRDV1; 8 bases are a match to TRDD3. TCRdb is silent on the J gene; assignment here came from matching the DNA to germline. The CDR3 has 21 amino acids. The trim removed 0 bases at V and 2 bases at J, leaving 20 bases unmatched. The germline gives CDR1 TSWWSYY, CDR2 QGS.

Details on this clone: The amino acid sequence in TCRdb belongs to a much larger clone and departs from this DNA's translation at residue 20, likely a sequencing read error; the sequence shown is translated from the DNA. The J gene is TRDJ1, the V gene TRDV1; weak D call: TRDD3 (6 bases). The J gene is not listed in TCRdb, so it was assigned here from a DNA match to germline. This CDR3 has 24 amino acids. Between the trimmed V and J ends, which lost 0 bases and 7 bases, there was a span of 42 bases. CDR1 and CDR2 from the germline V gene are TSWWSYY and QGS. For the CDR3, the DNA is TGTGCTCTTGGGGAACTAGGATTGCCTTTGAAGTCCCTTAGTCTTGGGGATCCCTCCACTAAACTCATCTTT. Protein: CALGELGLPLKSLSLGDPSTKLIF.

This clone has more than one count but fewer than ten. This probably arose from a read error, given a far larger clone one base away. Other DNA sequences in this sample translate to the same CDR3. The genes are TRDV1 and TRDJ1; D unresolved. The J gene, missing from TCRdb, was assigned here through DNA to germline matching. The ends were cut back, 4 bases at V and 2 bases at J, with 26 bases in the middle. The V gene's germline CDR1 is TSWWSYY and CDR2 QGS. The CDR3 sequence is 19 residues long. The CDR3 protein is CALGGPQGVPRLGTDKLIF. The CDR3 nucleotides read TGTGCTCTTGGGGGACCACAAGGGGTGCCCCGCCTTGGAACCGATAAACTCATCTTT.

Details on this clone: With only one base between it and a far larger clone, this is likely a read error. Other DNA sequences in the sample encode the same CDR3. This chain joins TRDV1 and TRDJ1; 7 bases match TRDD3. This CDR3 is 19 amino acids long. Germline V CDR1 and CDR2: TSWWSYY, QGS. DNA for the CDR3: TGTGCTCTCGGGGAAGGGATTTCAAACGCGCTGGGGGACACCGATAAACTCATCTTT. It is translated as CALGEGISNALGDTDKLIF.

The table lists this clone with many counts. This likely traces to a read error, being one base from a far larger clone. This same CDR3 is encoded by further DNA sequences in the sample. This chain uses TRDV2 with TRDJ1; 7 bases map to TRDD3. CDR3 length equals 15 residues. The germline V gene has CDR1 GEAIGNYY and CDR2 EKD. Trimming at V came to 3 bases and at J to 0 bases, leaving 6 bases not matched to a gene. This CDR3 is CACDVLGVYTDKLIF. The CDR3 nucleotides are TGTGCCTGTGACGTGCTGGGGGTTTACACCGATAAACTCATCTTT.

The sample holds a few counts of this clone. A far larger clone differs by one base, so this is likely a read error. Other nucleotide sequences in the sample specify the same CDR3. V and J are TRDV1 and TRDJ1; 7 nucleotides line up with TRDD3. V was clipped by 0 bases and J by 1 base; unmatched bases: 29. Germline V gene data show CDR1 as TSWWSYY and CDR2 as QGS. The CDR3 loop spans 24 amino acids. CDR3 nucleotide sequence: TGTGCTCTTGGGGAACTCGAGTTTTATCTGTTCAGAGGTGGGATACACCACATCACCGATAAACTCATCTTT. Encoded protein: CALGELEFYLFRGGIHHITDKLIF.

For this clone: TCRdb has a much larger clone's protein, which differs at residue 10 from the translation of this DNA, likely because of a read error; what is shown is the protein translated from the DNA. This chain links TRDV1 with TRDJ1; D is perhaps TRDD3 (5 bases). The J gene is absent in TCRdb and was assigned here via DNA matching to germline. The CDR3 loop spans 16 amino acids. CDR1 is TSWWSYY, CDR2 QGS, per germline. The CDR3 protein is CALGAPGWVTTHKLIF. The CDR3 DNA reads TGTGCTCTTGGGGCTCCTGGCTGGGTAACCACCCATAAACTCATCTTT.

For this clone: TCRdb's listed protein matches a much larger clone and diverges from this DNA's translation at residue 15, likely through a read error; the protein shown comes from the DNA. The chain recombines TRDV2 with TRDJ1; 8 nucleotides agree with TRDD3. There are 18 residues in the CDR3. Germline lookup yields CDR1 GEAIGNYY and CDR2 EKD. CDR3 sequence: CACDTLLRESLGVDRLIF. The CDR3 nucleotides are TGTGCCTGTGACACTCTCCTACGTGAGTCACTGGGGGTCGATAGACTCATCTTT.

As concerns this clone: This likely came from a read error, as a far larger clone is one base away. This sample includes further DNA sequences coding for the same CDR3. This chain uses TRDV1 with TRDJ1, with 7 bases matching TRDD2. No J gene was available from TCRdb, and it was assigned here by a germline match of the DNA. CDR1 is TSWWSYY, CDR2 QGS, per germline. The CDR3 has 27 residues. After removal of 2 bases from V and 0 bases from J, the junction contained 39 bases not matched to a gene. The CDR3 loop is CALGEARGAGGFPTSILLTQYTDKLIF. CDR3 in DNA: TGTGCTCTTGGGGAAGCCCGGGGGGCCGGGGGCTTTCCTACTTCCATCCTCCTTACTCAGTACACCGATAAACTCATCTTT.

This clone has just a few counts. The TCRdb record carries a much larger clone's protein, which differs from this DNA's translation at residue 17; a read error is the likely cause, and the protein listed here is the DNA translation. No J gene call was made, and the V gene is TRDV1; whether TRDD3, the table's D call, matches the DNA was not checked. This CDR3 is 18 amino acids long. CDR1 and CDR2 (germline): TSWWSYY, QGS. The CDR3 bases are TGTGCTCTTGGGGAACGAGGAAGGCGAGCGCTTTACACCGATAAACTCACCTTT. It encodes CALGERGRRALYTDKLTF.

This clone was seen a handful of times. The TCRdb record carries a much larger clone's protein, which differs from this DNA's translation at residue 3; a read error is the likely cause, and the protein listed here is the DNA translation. Other DNA sequences in this specimen translate into the identical CDR3. The chain combines TRDV1 with TRDJ1, with 10 bases aligning to TRDD3. The germline gives CDR1 TSWWSYY, CDR2 QGS. The CDR3 is 20 residues long. CDR3: CAIGAFRRDWGIPSTDKLIF. DNA for the CDR3: TGTGCTATTGGGGCTTTCCGGCGGGACTGGGGGATTCCAAGCACCGATAAACTAATCTTT.

On this clone itself: TCRdb's listed protein matches a much larger clone and diverges from this DNA's translation at residue 17, likely through a read error; the protein shown comes from the DNA. The V call is TRDV1, the J call TRDJ1; 10 bases map to TRDD3. Because TCRdb records no J gene, it was assigned here through a match of the DNA to germline. Per germline, CDR1 TSWWSYY and CDR2 QGS. V dropped 4 bases and J dropped 7; count of bases not matched to a gene: 27. The CDR3 consists of 21 residues. The CDR3: CALGARSPVWGRELGDRKLIF. CDR3 sequence (DNA): TGTGCTCTTGGGGCGCGTTCCCCTGTTTGGGGCAGGGAACTGGGGGATCGTAAACTCATCTTT.

About this clone: For this DNA, TCRdb reports the protein of a much larger clone, which diverges at residue 11, most likely from a read error; the protein presented here is translated directly from the DNA. The chain combines TRDV1 with TRDJ1; 7 bases line up with TRDD2. The J gene, left out of TCRdb, was set here by checking the DNA against germline. CDR1 is TSWWSYY and CDR2 is QGS in the germline V gene. The CDR3 totals 19 residues. With 3 bases clipped from V and 3 bases from J, the junction kept 19 bases outside the gene matches. The DNA of the CDR3 is TGTGCTCTTGGGGACGTGGTTCCTACGCTACCGGGGGCTCCCGATAAACTCATCTTT. Encoded protein: CALGDVVPTLPGAPDKLIF.

At least ten counts were recorded for this clone. This chain joins TRDV1 and TRDJ1; the D is unclear. The CDR3 spans 15 residues. The V end lost 0 bases, the J end lost 0 bases, and 8 bases lay between the germline ends. CDR1 TSWWSYY and CDR2 QGS come from the germline V gene. The chain's CDR3 is CALGELPRYTDKLIF. The CDR3 DNA reads TGTGCTCTTGGGGAACTTCCCCGGTACACCGATAAACTCATCTTT.

Points on this clone: It differs at one base from a far larger clone, so likely a read error. The identical CDR3 is also encoded by other nucleotide sequences in the sample. This rearrangement joins TRDV3 to TRDJ1; 9 nucleotides line up with TRDD3. Since TCRdb gives no J gene, matching the DNA to germline was used here to assign it. The CDR3 extends over 18 amino acids. The V gene's germline CDR1 is TVYSNPD and CDR2 GDNSRS (reference sequence). CDR3 region: CAFNRGRWGIKDTDKLIF. In nucleotides, the CDR3 is TGTGCCTTTAACAGGGGTCGTTGGGGGATAAAGGACACAGATAAACTCATCTTT.

Of note for this clone: A much larger clonotype is one base distant, so this may be a read error. This chain uses TRDV1 with TRDJ1; the match to TRDD3 covers 9 bases. In the absence of a J gene in TCRdb, the DNA was matched to germline to assign it here. The CDR3 runs to 19 residues. In germline, CDR1 is TSWWSYY, CDR2 QGS. Trimming cost V 3 bases and J 1 base; bases outside gene matches: 15. The CDR3 here is CALGDFEIFWGIFTDKLIF. The CDR3 bases are TGTGCTCTTGGGGATTTCGAAATTTTCTGGGGGATCTTCACCGATAAACTCATCTTT.

Comments on this clone: This likely reflects a read error, since a far larger clone is one base away. Other nucleotide sequences in the sample specify the same CDR3. This chain joins TRDV1 and TRDJ1; TRDD3 aligns across 7 bases. The J gene is not listed in TCRdb, so it was assigned here from a DNA match to germline. The CDR3 is 16 amino acids. CDR1 and CDR2 (germline): TSWWSYY, QGS. CDR3 sequence: CALGDPYPGGPVGLIF. CDR3 in DNA: TGTGCCCTTGGGGACCCATACCCTGGGGGCCCAGTTGGACTCATCTTT.

This clone was detected only a few times. This DNA's translation and the protein TCRdb lists, from a much larger clone, do not match at residue 19, likely due to a read error; the protein shown is translated from the DNA. No J gene was called, and the V gene is TRDV1; whether TRDD3, the table's D call, matches the DNA was not checked. Germline CDR1 is TSWWSYY and CDR2 is QGS. The CDR3 is made up of 21 amino acids. The CDR3 DNA sequence: TGTGCTCTTGGGGAACCCCTCTCTTCCTACGACTGGGGGATTCGGACAGCACAACCCTTCTTT. It yields the protein CALGEPLSSYDWGIRTAQPFF.

This clone has at least ten counts. TCRdb's protein does not match the DNA translation at residue 17; the protein provided is translated from the DNA. This sequence joins TRDV1 and TRDJ1; D could derive from TRDD2 or TRDD3 (9 bases each). Germline values: CDR1 TSWWSYY, CDR2 QGS. The CDR3 totals 20 residues. CDR3 sequence (DNA): TGTGCTCTTGGGGAGGCCTTCCTACTGGGGGACTACGATTACACCGATAGACTCATCTTT. Translation gives CALGEAFLLGDYDYTDRLIF.

About this clone: This may stem from a read error, because a much larger clone lies one nucleotide away. The gene calls are TRDV1 and TRDJ1, with 8 bases fitting TRDD3. The J gene, absent from TCRdb, was called here by matching the DNA to germline. This CDR3 comprises 19 residues. Trimming cost V 3 bases and J 1 base; bases outside gene matches: 16. Germline V gives CDR1 TSWWSYY, CDR2 QGS. This CDR3 is CALGDPNDAGGPGTDKLIF. In DNA form, the CDR3 reads TGTGCTCTTGGGGACCCAAACGACGCTGGGGGACCAGGCACCGATAAACTCATCTTT.

Ten or more counts support this clone. V and J are TRDV1 and TRDJ1; a possible D gene is TRDD3 (6 bases). The germline V gene has CDR1 TSWWSYY and CDR2 QGS. The CDR3 is made up of 19 amino acids. Trimming cost V 2 bases and J 0 bases, with 22 bases left between them. In nucleotides, the CDR3 is TGTGCTCTTGGGGAAAAAGGGGTGGGGGCCCGCAGGTACACCGATAAACTCATCTTT. Translated, it gives CALGEKGVGARRYTDKLIF.

This clone was detected ten times or more. The rearrangement joins TRDV2 to TRDJ1; weak D call: TRDD1 (6 bases). Looked up from germline, CDR1 is GEAIGNYY and CDR2 is EKD. This CDR3 is 16 amino acids long. V was trimmed by 3 bases and J by 0 bases, leaving 16 bases between them. CDR3 sequence reads: CACDEISLEYTDKLIF. CDR3 DNA sequence: TGTGCCTGTGACGAAATAAGTTTAGAGTACACCGATAAACTCATCTTT.